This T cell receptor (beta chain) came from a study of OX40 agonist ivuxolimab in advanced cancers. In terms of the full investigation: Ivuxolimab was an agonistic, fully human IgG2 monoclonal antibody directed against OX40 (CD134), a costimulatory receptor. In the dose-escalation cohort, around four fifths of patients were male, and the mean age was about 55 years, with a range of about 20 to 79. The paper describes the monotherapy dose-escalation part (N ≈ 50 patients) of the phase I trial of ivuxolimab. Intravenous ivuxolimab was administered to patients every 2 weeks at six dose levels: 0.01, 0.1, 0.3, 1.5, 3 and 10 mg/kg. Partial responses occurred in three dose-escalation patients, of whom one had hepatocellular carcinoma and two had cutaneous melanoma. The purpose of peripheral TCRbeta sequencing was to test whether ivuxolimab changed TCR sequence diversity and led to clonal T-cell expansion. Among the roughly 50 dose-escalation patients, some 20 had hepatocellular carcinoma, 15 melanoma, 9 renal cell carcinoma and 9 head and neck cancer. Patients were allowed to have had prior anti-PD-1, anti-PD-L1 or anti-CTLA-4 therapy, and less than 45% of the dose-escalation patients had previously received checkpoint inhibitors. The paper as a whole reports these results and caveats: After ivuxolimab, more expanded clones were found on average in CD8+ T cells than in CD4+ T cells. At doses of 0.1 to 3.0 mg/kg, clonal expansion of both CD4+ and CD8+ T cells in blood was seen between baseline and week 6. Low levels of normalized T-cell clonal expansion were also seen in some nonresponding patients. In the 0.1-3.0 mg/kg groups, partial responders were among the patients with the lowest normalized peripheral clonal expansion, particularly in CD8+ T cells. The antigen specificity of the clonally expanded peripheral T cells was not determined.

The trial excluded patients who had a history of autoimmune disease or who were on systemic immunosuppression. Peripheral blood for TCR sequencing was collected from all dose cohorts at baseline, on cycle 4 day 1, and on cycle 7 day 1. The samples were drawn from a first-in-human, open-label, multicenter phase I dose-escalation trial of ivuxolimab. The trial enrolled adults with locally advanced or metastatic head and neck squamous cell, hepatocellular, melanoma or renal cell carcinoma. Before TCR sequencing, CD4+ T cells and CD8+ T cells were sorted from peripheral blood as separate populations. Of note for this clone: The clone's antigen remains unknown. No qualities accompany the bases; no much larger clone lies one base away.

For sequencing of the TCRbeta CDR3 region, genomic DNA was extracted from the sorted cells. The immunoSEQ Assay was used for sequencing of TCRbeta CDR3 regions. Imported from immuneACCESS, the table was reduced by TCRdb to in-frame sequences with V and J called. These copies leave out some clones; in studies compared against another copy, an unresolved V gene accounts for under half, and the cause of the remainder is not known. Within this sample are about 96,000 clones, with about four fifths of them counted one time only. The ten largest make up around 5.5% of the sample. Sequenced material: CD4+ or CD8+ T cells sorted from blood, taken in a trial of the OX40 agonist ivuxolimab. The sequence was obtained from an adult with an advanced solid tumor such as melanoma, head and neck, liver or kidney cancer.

The CDR3 here reads CASSEIPDGGTEAFF. The DNA sequence reads TGTGCCAGCAGTGAAATCCCGGACGGGGGCACTGAAGCTTTCTTT. The V gene is TRBV2 and the J gene is TRBJ1-1, with TRBD1 perhaps the D gene, on 5 matching bases. The germline V gene provides CDR1 SNHLY and CDR2 FYNNEI. V sheds 2 bases and J sheds 4 bases, leaving 14 bases between their ends. The CDR3, from cysteine to phenylalanine, totals 15 residues. The DNA shown is the 45-base CDR3, in frame from base 1.